This T cell receptor (beta chain) originates from a study of T cell responses to AZD1222 COVID-19 vaccine. In the study overall: Samples with a second dose at about 4 or about 12 weeks were pooled together. General study points: Reportedly, nearly half of unique spike TCRs recognized epitopes outside B.1.351/B.1.1.7 mutations. Among those given AZD1222, only 5 to 7 were seropositive at baseline. The donor cohort was predominantly white British with a female majority, and clonal diversity may have been underestimated.

As regards this clone: Its antigen is as yet unknown.

Germline V gives CDR1 SGHNT, CDR2 YENEEA. This CDR3 region has 17 residues. Deletions cut 5 bases from V and 0 bases from J, with 17 bases between. Sequencing used immunoSEQ multiplex PCR; TCRdb keeps in-frame clones, though not all of them. The sample includes around 100,000 clones, more than 75% of them seen just once. Source: peripheral blood, taken on day 0 of AZD1222 vaccination. The rearrangement joins TRBV11-3 to TRBJ1-3; no clear D gene. The sequence was collected from an adult in good health. The CDR3 DNA is TGTGCCAGCAGCCGATTAAAAGTTTGGATCTCTGGAAACACCATATATTTT. Protein: CASSRLKVWISGNTIYF.